A selection of T cell receptor beta chains follows, all from one sample in a study of blood T cell repertoires in COVID-19. Method: immunoSEQ multiplex PCR; TCRdb's copy keeps in-frame clones and lacks some. This table has 70,000 to 85,000 clones, over 75% appearing once. Sequenced: peripheral blood. Receptor source: a man at least 80 years old with acute or convalescent COVID-19. The CDR3 runs from the conserved cysteine through the conserved F or W. Clone size is stated in some rows and not others, as once, few, many or a class when expanded.

cdr3_length clone_size v_call cdr3_aa
12 - TRBV10-2 CASSSVNTEAFF
15 once TRBV27 CASSLGGSSYNEQFF
14 - TRBV18 CASSPPPGGETQYF
17 - TRBV7-9 CASRSGTGRGLNEKLFF
13 - TRBV2 CASIIQGATEAFF
13 - TRBV7-8 CASSLIRGRGYTF
14 - TRBV27 CASRRTGKVDEQYF
14 once TRBV30 CAWMRRGRSYEQYF
15 once TRBV2 CASKQYRGANYGYTF
15 - TRBV5-1 CASSLGLAGGDEQFF
12 - TRBV2 CASSKGPETQYF
12 - TRBV10-1 CASKGGNNEQFF
15 - TRBV7-9 CASSHATSGAYEQYF
15 - TRBV15 CATSRDRQGLSGYTF
13 - TRBV5-1 CASSPDRSYEQYF
13 - TRBV6-2/TRBV6-3 CASSGQGKNIQYF
17 - TRBV7-6 CASSLSGTGDGNSPLHF
14 - TRBV19 CASSMGQGGQPQHF
14 few TRBV2 CASSERQGLQPQHF